A single sample is the source of the 26 T cell receptor beta chains below, sequenced in a study of blood T cell repertoires in COVID-19. This table comes from immunoSEQ multiplex PCR, and its TCRdb copy is limited to in-frame clones, with some not included. The sample has 130,000 or so clones; around 83% are singletons. Sequenced: peripheral blood. These receptors all come from a woman aged 55 to 70 with acute or convalescent COVID-19.

The J gene is TRBJ1-1, the V gene TRBV5-5; 8 nucleotides match TRBD1. The CDR3 is 13 amino acids. Germline V lookup: CDR1 SGHKS, CDR2 YYEKEE (reference sequence). The J segment lost 3 bases and the V segment lost 3 bases, leaving 1 base of the junction unmatched. This CDR3 reads CASSWGQDTEAFF. The CDR3 DNA sequence: TGTGCCAGCAGCTGGGGACAGGACACTGAAGCTTTCTTT.

The V gene is TRBV15, the J gene TRBJ2-5, with 7 nucleotides matching TRBD1. The junction had 9 bases not matched to a gene; V was cut back by 6 bases and J by 2 bases. This CDR3 region has 15 residues. CDR1 LNHNV and CDR2 YYDKDF come from the germline V gene (reference sequence). CDR3 loop: CATRPDRVGQETQYF. The CDR3, as DNA: TGTGCCACCAGACCCGACAGGGTGGGGCAAGAGACCCAGTACTTC.

This clone has only a few counts. The J gene is TRBJ1-4, the V gene TRBV4-1, with a possible D match to TRBD1 (6 bases). The germline V gene encodes CDR1 MGHRA and CDR2 YSYEKL. V was pared by 0 bases and J by 10 bases, with 9 bases between. This CDR3 is built from 13 residues. Here the CDR3 reads CASSQDMGAKLFF. CDR3 in DNA: TGCGCCAGCAGCCAAGATATGGGGGCAAAACTGTTTTTT.

The J gene is TRBJ2-3, the V gene TRBV10-1; D remains ambiguous. V was clipped by 3 bases and J by 0 bases, with 4 bases between them. The CDR3 has 13 residues. CDR1 is WNHNN, CDR2 SYGVQD, per germline (reference sequence). Here the CDR3 DNA reads TGCGCCAGCAGTGATTCTAGCACAGATACGCAGTATTTT. Protein product: CASSDSSTDTQYF.

This sequence joins TRBV3-1 (or the pseudogene TRBV3-2) and TRBJ2-1; tentative D call: TRBD1 (6 bases). Germline V lookup: CDR1 LGHDT, CDR2 YNNKEL (reference sequence). This CDR3 is built from 15 residues. Trimming took off 2 bases at V and 4 bases at J, with 12 bases between the two ends. The CDR3 loop reads CASSQSGQGYNEQFF. CDR3 DNA: TGTGCCAGCAGCCAATCCGGCCAGGGGTACAATGAGCAGTTCTTC.

V usage is TRBV12-2 and J usage is TRBJ2-4; the table gives TRBD2 as D, unverified against the DNA. TRBV12-2 counts as a pseudogene. The CDR3 has 20 amino acids. Here the CDR3 reads CASRLALAGGASETKNIQYF. Here the CDR3 DNA reads TGTGCAAGTCGCTTAGCCTTAGCGGGGGGGGCGAGTGAGACCAAAAACATTCAGTACTTC.

The chain carries TRBV4-1 and TRBJ1-1; 9 nucleotides agree with TRBD1. This CDR3 has 19 residues. V shed 0 bases, J shed 4 bases, and the junction held 15 bases outside the gene matches. Germline V CDR1 and CDR2: MGHRA, YSYEKL. The chain's CDR3 is CASSQESMRGTGFGTEAFF. The DNA of the CDR3 is TGCGCCAGCAGCCAAGAAAGCATGAGGGGGACAGGGTTCGGCACTGAAGCTTTCTTT.

In DNA form, the CDR3 reads TGTGCCAGCACCCGGGTGGGAGGTGAAAAACTGTTTTTT. Its translation is CASTRVGGEKLFF. This chain links TRBV7-9 with TRBJ1-4; D gene ambiguous. Between the trimmed V and J ends, which lost 7 bases and 7 bases, there was a span of 13 bases. Per the germline V gene, CDR1 is SEHNR and CDR2 is FQNEAQ (reference sequence). This CDR3 contains 13 residues.

The V and J genes are TRBV9 and TRBJ2-5; 11 bases align to TRBD2. Germline CDR1 is SGDLS and CDR2 is YYNGEE. CDR3 size: 15 residues. V was clipped by 7 bases and J by 0 bases; unmatched bases: 5. The CDR3 reads CASGASGGNQETQYF. Here the CDR3 DNA reads TGTGCCAGCGGGGCTAGCGGGGGGAACCAAGAGACCCAGTACTTC. The whole variable domain, filled in from reference TRBV9 and TRBJ2-5, reads DSGVTQTPKHLITATGQRVTLRCSPRSGDLSVYWYQQSLDQGLQFLIQYYNGEERAKGNILERFSAQQFPDLHSELNLSSLELGDSALYFCASGASGGNQETQYFGPGTRLLVL.

The chain couples TRBV7-2 to TRBJ2-5, with 12 positions matching TRBD1. Germline V lookup: CDR1 SGHTA, CDR2 FQGNSA. The CDR3 has 16 residues. V was pared by 3 bases and J by 4 bases, with 6 bases of the junction left unmatched. The CDR3 DNA sequence: TGTGCCAGCAGCTTGTCAGGGACAGGGGGCGGAGAGACCCAGTACTTC. Amino acid sequence: CASSLSGTGGGETQYF.

The V and J genes are TRBV10-3 and TRBJ2-3, with 8 bases lining up with TRBD1. CDR1 is ENHRY and CDR2 is SYGVKD in the germline V gene. This CDR3 has 15 amino acids. The V gene end was trimmed by 7 bases and the J gene end by 6 bases; junction bases not matched to a gene: 12. The DNA for the CDR3 is TGTGCCATCACCGATCCCGGACAGGGAGCGGATACGCAGTATTTT. It translates to CAITDPGQGADTQYF.

The chain combines TRBV6-5 with TRBJ1-6, with D perhaps TRBD1 (6 bases). Per germline, CDR1 MNHEY and CDR2 SVGAGI. Trimming stripped 0 bases from V and 10 bases from J, with 13 bases between. The CDR3 consists of 15 residues. The CDR3, as DNA: TGTGCCAGCAGTTACTCATGGGGGCGGGAGTCACCCCTCCACTTT. This gives the protein CASSYSWGRESPLHF.

The genes are TRBV3-1 (or the pseudogene TRBV3-2) and TRBJ2-7; 9 bases match TRBD1. Losses at the gene ends were 1 base for V and 2 bases for J; bases not matched to a gene: 3. The germline CDR1 and CDR2 sequences are LGHDT and YNNKEL (reference sequence). This CDR3 contains 15 residues. The CDR3 loop is CASSQVDRGPYEQYF. The CDR3 DNA follows: TGTGCCAGCAGCCAAGTGGACAGGGGTCCCTACGAGCAGTACTTC.

The rearrangement joins TRBV9 to TRBJ2-7, with D possibly matching TRBD2 (5 bases). CDR3 length equals 12 residues. The germline V and J ends were trimmed by 3 bases and 9 bases, with 13 bases remaining between them. Germline V gene sequence: CDR1 SGDLS, CDR2 YYNGEE. The CDR3 sequence is CASSEPGGAQYF. As DNA, the CDR3 is TGTGCCAGCAGCGAGCCTGGAGGTGCGCAGTACTTC.

The chain recombines TRBV7-6 with TRBJ2-2; TRBD1 might be the D (5 bases). This CDR3 spans 15 amino acids. The ends were cut back, 1 base at V and 3 bases at J, with 9 bases in the middle. CDR1 SGHVS and CDR2 FNYEAQ come from the germline V gene. This CDR3 reads CASSLEGSDTGELFF. The CDR3 DNA follows: TGTGCCAGCAGCTTAGAGGGGTCGGACACCGGGGAGCTGTTTTTT.

In the case of this clone: Different DNA sequences within this sample yield the same CDR3. The V call is TRBV19, the J call TRBJ2-7; D unresolved. Germline CDR1 reads LNHDA; CDR2 reads SQIVND (reference sequence). The CDR3 covers 12 residues. Trimming shortened V by 5 bases and J by 2 bases, and 7 bases separated the two germline ends. This CDR3 is CASSPGAYEQYF. In DNA form, the CDR3 reads TGTGCCAGTAGTCCCGGTGCCTACGAGCAGTACTTC.

V usage is TRBV5-1 and J usage is TRBJ1-2, with D tentatively TRBD1 (5 bases). The V and J ends lost 0 bases and 4 bases respectively, with 13 bases between them. Germline V CDR1 and CDR2: SGHRS, YFSETQ. The CDR3 is 15 amino acids. CDR3 loop: CASSLGGRSVYGYTF. The CDR3 DNA reads TGCGCCAGCAGCTTGGGGGGCAGGTCGGTCTATGGCTACACCTTC.

J is TRBJ2-7 and V is TRBV2, with D uncertain. CDR3 length: 10 amino acids. The V end was cut by 4 bases, the J end by 6 bases, with 4 bases between. The V gene's germline CDR1 is SNHLY and CDR2 FYNNEI. The DNA for the CDR3 is TGTGCCAGCAGTGTCCTCGAGCAGTACTTC. It translates to CASSVLEQYF.

This clone was picked up one time. The V and J genes are TRBV3-1 (or the pseudogene TRBV3-2) and TRBJ2-5; D gene unclear. Germline V gene sequence: CDR1 LGHDT, CDR2 YNNKEL (reference sequence). The V gene lost 4 bases and the J gene lost 5 bases, with 17 bases spanning the gap. The CDR3 is 15 residues long. The CDR3 loop is CASSPWREGEETQYF. In nucleotides, the CDR3 is TGTGCCAGCAGCCCGTGGCGAGAAGGAGAGGAGACCCAGTACTTC.

This chain uses TRBV29-1 with TRBJ1-2, with 9 bases fitting TRBD1. The germline V gene encodes CDR1 SQVTM and CDR2 ANQGSEA. J was trimmed by 8 bases and V by 5 bases; bases with no gene match: 6. The CDR3 length is 12 residues. The CDR3 region is CSVLDRGGGYTF. DNA of the CDR3: TGCAGCGTTCTGGACAGGGGAGGCGGCTACACCTTC. The full variable domain, rest sourced from reference TRBV29-1 and TRBJ1-2, is SAVISQKPSRDICQRGTSLTIQCQVDSQVTMMFWYRQQPGQSLTLIATANQGSEATYESGFVIDKFPISRPNLTFSTLTVSNMSPEDSSIYLCSVLDRGGGYTFGSGTRLTVV.

The V gene is TRBV15, the J gene TRBJ2-6, with TRBD1 matching over 10 bases. Trimming removed 5 bases from V and 0 bases from J; junction bases left unmatched: 22. Germline V gene lookup returns CDR1 LNHNV and CDR2 YYDKDF (reference sequence). The CDR3 runs 23 residues. The CDR3 DNA sequence: TGTGCCACCAGCCCCGGCATTGGTGGGAGACAGGGGGCGAAGGTCTCTGGGGCCAACGTCCTGACTTTC. It encodes CATSPGIGGRQGAKVSGANVLTF.

V gene TRBV30 combines with J gene TRBJ2-4, with a possible D match to TRBD1 (5 bases). CDR1 and CDR2 from the germline V gene are GTSNPN and SVGIG (reference sequence). The germline V and J ends were trimmed by 0 bases and 1 base, with 10 bases remaining between them. The CDR3 is 15 amino acids. The CDR3 DNA reads as TGTGCCTGGAGTGTAGGGGATTGGGCCAAAAACATTCAGTACTTC. As protein: CAWSVGDWAKNIQYF.

Points on this clone: The germline gene is not matched at one end of the junction; a read error may be the cause. This chain links TRBV9 with TRBJ2-1, with D possibly being TRBD2 (6 bases). The CDR3 covers 15 residues. CDR1 is SGDLS and CDR2 is YYNGEE in the germline V gene. Written as DNA, the CDR3 is TGTGCCAGCAGCGAGAGACTAGAGTCCTACAATGGGCAGTTCTTC. Translation: CASSERLESYNGQFF.

This clone appeared a single time. The CDR3 coding sequence is TGTGCCAGCAGCTTACATCAGAACACTGAAGCTTTCTTT. It encodes CASSLHQNTEAFF. The V gene is TRBV7-3, the J gene TRBJ1-1; D is ambiguous. CDR1 is SGHTA, CDR2 FQGTGA, per germline. Trimming left V 2 bases short and J 1 base short, with 5 bases between. CDR3 length: 13 residues. Variable domain in full (rest from reference TRBV7-3 and TRBJ1-1): GAGVSQTPSNKVTEKGKYVELRCDPISGHTALYWYRQSLGQGPEFLIYFQGTGAADDSGLPNDRFFAVRPEGSVSTLKIQRTERGDSAVYLCASSLHQNTEAFFGQGTRLTVV.

The chain carries TRBV9 and TRBJ2-2, with 7 bases aligning to TRBD1. Per the germline V gene, CDR1 is SGDLS and CDR2 is YYNGEE. The CDR3 consists of 16 residues. The ends lost 0 bases at V and 6 bases at J; junction bases unmatched: 8. This chain's CDR3 is CASSVVTGSYPGELFF. The DNA of the CDR3 is TGTGCCAGCAGCGTAGTGACAGGGTCCTATCCCGGGGAGCTGTTTTTT.

The CDR3 sequence is CASSHRGSSYEQYF. DNA of the CDR3: TGTGCCAGTAGTCATCGAGGGTCCAGCTACGAGCAGTACTTC. The V gene is TRBV19, the J gene TRBJ2-7; D is perhaps TRBD2 (5 bases). The CDR3 is made up of 14 amino acids. CDR1 LNHDA and CDR2 SQIVND come from the germline V gene (reference sequence). The V end was cut by 5 bases, the J end by 3 bases, with 14 bases between.